These T cell receptor beta chains were read from a single sample in a study of OX40 agonist ivuxolimab in advanced cancers. Only in-frame clones appear in the TCRdb table, and some are missing; sequencing was by immunoSEQ multiplex PCR. This repertoire shows about 78,000 clones, around 82% found once; its top ten account for less than 2.5%. This specimen consisted of CD4+ or CD8+ T cells sorted from blood, obtained in a trial of the OX40 agonist ivuxolimab. These TCRs come from an adult with an advanced solid tumor such as melanoma, head and neck, liver or kidney cancer. Each CDR3 is given with its conserved first and last residue. Fields, in order: V gene, clone size, D gene, J gene, CDR3 protein, CDR3 DNA. D genes are given only for firm matches. Part of the rows lack a size; the others show once, few, many or a class for expanded clones.

v_gene: TRBV5-6
abundance: few
d_gene: TRBD2
j_gene: TRBJ2-1
CDR3aa: CASSPPGLADNEQFF
CDR3nt: TGTGCCAGCAGCCCGCCGGGACTAGCGGACAATGAGCAGTTCTTC

v_gene: TRBV18
abundance: -
d_gene: -
j_gene: TRBJ2-1
CDR3aa: CASTQEHSYNEQFF
CDR3nt: TGTGCCAGCACCCAGGAGCACTCCTACAATGAGCAGTTCTTC

v_gene: TRBV19
abundance: -
d_gene: TRBD1
j_gene: TRBJ1-2
CDR3aa: CASATGGIANYGYTF
CDR3nt: TGTGCCAGTGCGACAGGGGGCATAGCTAACTATGGCTACACCTTC

v_gene: TRBV6-1
abundance: -
d_gene: TRBD1
j_gene: TRBJ2-2
CDR3aa: CASKRTGLNTGELFF
CDR3nt: TGTGCCAGCAAAAGGACAGGGCTGAACACCGGGGAGCTGTTTTTT

v_gene: TRBV15
abundance: -
d_gene: -
j_gene: TRBJ1-1
CDR3aa: CATSSPEGSTEAFF
CDR3nt: TGTGCCACCAGCAGTCCGGAGGGGAGCACTGAAGCTTTCTTT

v_gene: TRBV4-2
abundance: -
d_gene: TRBD1
j_gene: TRBJ1-1
CDR3aa: CASSQNRGRTEAFF
CDR3nt: TGTGCCAGCAGCCAAAACAGGGGGCGGACTGAAGCTTTCTTT

v_gene: TRBV5-4
abundance: -
d_gene: TRBD1
j_gene: TRBJ2-7
CDR3aa: CASSQAGGEQYF
CDR3nt: TGTGCCAGCAGCCAGGCAGGGGGCGAGCAGTACTTC

v_gene: TRBV7-6
abundance: -
d_gene: TRBD1
j_gene: TRBJ2-1
CDR3aa: CASSRDRGGNEQFF
CDR3nt: TGTGCCAGCAGTCGGGACAGGGGTGGCAATGAGCAGTTCTTC

v_gene: TRBV7-9
abundance: -
d_gene: -
j_gene: TRBJ2-7
CDR3aa: CASSIVGEKEQYF
CDR3nt: TGTGCCAGCAGTATAGTGGGGGAGAAGGAGCAGTACTTC

v_gene: TRBV4-2
abundance: -
d_gene: -
j_gene: TRBJ1-2
CDR3aa: CASSQGQGGYGYTF
CDR3nt: TGTGCCAGCAGCCAAGGGCAGGGCGGCTATGGCTACACCTTC

v_gene: TRBV4-3
abundance: -
d_gene: TRBD2
j_gene: TRBJ2-3
CDR3aa: CASSQLTSSGSNTQYF
CDR3nt: TGCGCCAGCAGCCAACTAACGTCTAGCGGGAGCAACACGCAGTATTTT

v_gene: TRBV5-1
abundance: -
d_gene: -
j_gene: TRBJ1-1
CDR3aa: CASSLQVGTEAFF
CDR3nt: TGCGCCAGCAGCTTACAGGTTGGCACTGAAGCTTTCTTT

v_gene: TRBV9
abundance: -
d_gene: TRBD2
j_gene: TRBJ2-6
CDR3aa: CASRTSGGVGANVLTF
CDR3nt: TGTGCCAGCAGGACTAGCGGGGGAGTTGGGGCCAACGTCCTGACTTTC

v_gene: TRBV5-1
abundance: -
d_gene: -
j_gene: TRBJ2-1
CDR3aa: CASSNRDKTTGNEQFF
CDR3nt: TGCGCCAGCAGCAACCGGGACAAAACAACGGGGAATGAGCAGTTCTTC

v_gene: TRBV27
abundance: -
d_gene: -
j_gene: TRBJ1-1
CDR3aa: CASSPPPPIAGGTEAFF
CDR3nt: TGTGCCAGCAGTCCGCCTCCCCCCATCGCTGGTGGCACTGAAGCTTTCTTT

v_gene: TRBV2
abundance: once
d_gene: -
j_gene: TRBJ1-1
CDR3aa: CASRSTVNTEAFF
CDR3nt: TGTGCCAGCAGGTCGACAGTGAACACTGAAGCTTTCTTT

v_gene: TRBV6-1
abundance: -
d_gene: -
j_gene: TRBJ2-7
CDR3aa: CASSEGDHSYEQYF
CDR3nt: TGTGCCAGCAGTGAAGGAGACCACTCCTACGAGCAGTACTTC

v_gene: TRBV7-9
abundance: -
d_gene: -
j_gene: TRBJ2-7
CDR3aa: CASSLGLGSYEQYF
CDR3nt: TGTGCCAGCAGCTTAGGTTTAGGGAGCTACGAGCAGTACTTC

v_gene: TRBV10-3
abundance: once
d_gene: TRBD1
j_gene: TRBJ2-7
CDR3aa: CAIRERDRGSDEQYF
CDR3nt: TGTGCCATCAGGGAACGGGACAGGGGATCGGACGAGCAGTACTTC

v_gene: TRBV28
abundance: once
d_gene: TRBD1
j_gene: TRBJ1-2
CDR3aa: CASSLSRTGNYGYTF
CDR3nt: TGTGCCAGCAGTTTATCCCGGACAGGGAACTATGGCTACACCTTC

v_gene: TRBV5-1
abundance: -
d_gene: -
j_gene: TRBJ1-2
CDR3aa: CASSLTPNYGYTF
CDR3nt: TGCGCCAGCAGCCTGACACCTAACTATGGCTACACCTTC

v_gene: TRBV5-1
abundance: -
d_gene: TRBD1
j_gene: TRBJ1-1
CDR3aa: CASSLLQGANTEAFF
CDR3nt: TGCGCCAGCAGCTTGTTACAGGGGGCGAACACTGAAGCTTTCTTT

v_gene: TRBV18
abundance: -
d_gene: TRBD1
j_gene: TRBJ2-2
CDR3aa: CASSLGDRRNTGELFF
CDR3nt: TGTGCCAGCTCACTGGGGGACAGGCGGAACACCGGGGAGCTGTTTTTT

v_gene: TRBV7-2
abundance: -
d_gene: -
j_gene: TRBJ1-5
CDR3aa: CASSQSAGQPQHF
CDR3nt: TGTGCCAGCAGCCAAAGCGCGGGTCAGCCCCAGCATTTT

v_gene: TRBV5-5
abundance: -
d_gene: -
j_gene: TRBJ1-4
CDR3aa: CASSFPGGNEKLFF
CDR3nt: TGTGCCAGCAGCTTCCCGGGGGGGAATGAAAAACTGTTTTTT

v_gene: TRBV7-9
abundance: -
d_gene: TRBD1
j_gene: TRBJ2-3
CDR3aa: CASSSTGTGGPTDTQYF
CDR3nt: TGTGCCAGCAGCTCTACCGGGACAGGGGGGCCCACAGATACGCAGTATTTT

v_gene: TRBV5-4
abundance: -
d_gene: -
j_gene: TRBJ2-7
CDR3aa: CASSPPASYEQYF
CDR3nt: TGTGCCAGCAGCCCGCCAGCTAGCTACGAGCAGTACTTC

v_gene: TRBV4-2
abundance: -
d_gene: TRBD2
j_gene: TRBJ2-1
CDR3aa: CASSQDLSGGLSYNEQFF
CDR3nt: TGTGCCAGCAGCCAAGACTTGAGCGGGGGGCTCTCCTACAATGAGCAGTTCTTC

v_gene: TRBV5-4
abundance: -
d_gene: -
j_gene: TRBJ1-2
CDR3aa: CASSYERRGYTF
CDR3nt: TGTGCCAGCAGTTACGAACGTCGTGGCTACACCTTC

v_gene: TRBV7-3
abundance: -
d_gene: TRBD2
j_gene: TRBJ2-5
CDR3aa: CASSLTGTSGKETQYF
CDR3nt: TGTGCCAGCAGCTTAACTGGGACTAGCGGGAAAGAGACCCAGTACTTC

v_gene: TRBV7-3
abundance: once
d_gene: -
j_gene: TRBJ2-3
CDR3aa: CASSFDSTDTQYF
CDR3nt: TGTGCCAGCAGCTTCGACAGCACAGATACGCAGTATTTT

v_gene: TRBV19
abundance: -
d_gene: -
j_gene: TRBJ2-2
CDR3aa: CASSIRAPPNTGELFF
CDR3nt: TGTGCCAGTAGTATTCGCGCTCCCCCGAACACCGGGGAGCTGTTTTTT

v_gene: TRBV5-1
abundance: -
d_gene: TRBD2
j_gene: TRBJ2-2
CDR3aa: CASSLGGTSVVTGELFF
CDR3nt: TGCGCCAGCAGCTTGGGAGGAACTAGCGTGGTCACCGGGGAGCTGTTTTTT

v_gene: TRBV11-2
abundance: -
d_gene: -
j_gene: TRBJ2-4
CDR3aa: CASSSREAKNIQYF
CDR3nt: TGTGCCAGCAGCTCCAGGGAAGCCAAAAACATTCAGTACTTC

v_gene: TRBV19
abundance: once
d_gene: TRBD1
j_gene: TRBJ1-5
CDR3aa: CASSDRVSNQPQHF
CDR3nt: TGTGCCAGTAGTGACAGGGTTAGCAATCAGCCCCAGCATTTT

v_gene: TRBV7-9
abundance: few
d_gene: -
j_gene: TRBJ1-3
CDR3aa: CASHYSGNTIYF
CDR3nt: TGTGCCAGCCACTACTCTGGAAACACCATATATTTT

v_gene: TRBV28
abundance: -
d_gene: TRBD1
j_gene: TRBJ2-5
CDR3aa: CASSGGGTGSETQYF
CDR3nt: TGTGCCAGCAGTGGGGGAGGGACAGGGTCCGAGACCCAGTACTTC

v_gene: TRBV7-2
abundance: -
d_gene: -
j_gene: TRBJ1-2
CDR3aa: CASRPPGANYGYTF
CDR3nt: TGTGCCAGCAGACCGCCCGGAGCTAACTATGGCTACACCTTC

v_gene: TRBV28
abundance: -
d_gene: TRBD2
j_gene: TRBJ2-5
CDR3aa: CASSYLNGGETQYF
CDR3nt: TGTGCCAGCAGTTACCTTAACGGGGGGGAGACCCAGTACTTC

v_gene: TRBV10-3
abundance: -
d_gene: -
j_gene: TRBJ2-3
CDR3aa: CAIREGRIRTDTQYF
CDR3nt: TGTGCCATCAGAGAGGGGCGGATACGCACAGATACGCAGTATTTT

v_gene: TRBV30
abundance: few
d_gene: -
j_gene: TRBJ2-4
CDR3aa: CAWQGGTLIAKNIQYF
CDR3nt: TGTGCCTGGCAAGGGGGGACCCTCATAGCCAAAAACATTCAGTACTTC